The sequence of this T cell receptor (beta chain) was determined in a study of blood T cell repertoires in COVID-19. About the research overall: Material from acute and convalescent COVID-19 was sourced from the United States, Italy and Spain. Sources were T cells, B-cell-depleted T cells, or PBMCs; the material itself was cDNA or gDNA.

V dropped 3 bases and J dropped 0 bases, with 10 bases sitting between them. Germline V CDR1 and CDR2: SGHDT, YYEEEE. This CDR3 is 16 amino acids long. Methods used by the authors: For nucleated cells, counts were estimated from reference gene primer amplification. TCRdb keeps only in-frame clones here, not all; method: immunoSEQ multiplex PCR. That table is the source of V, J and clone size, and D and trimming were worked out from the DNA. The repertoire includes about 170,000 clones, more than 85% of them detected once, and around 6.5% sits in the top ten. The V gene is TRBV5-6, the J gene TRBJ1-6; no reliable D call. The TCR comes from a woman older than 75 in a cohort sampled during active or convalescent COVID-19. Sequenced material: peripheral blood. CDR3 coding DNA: TGTGCCAGCAGCTCCCGGGAGAGCTCCTATAATTCACCCCTCCACTTT. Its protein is CASSSRESSYNSPLHF.